This TCR beta chain derives from a study of PD-1 blockade in mismatch repair-deficient tumors. Study context: Patients had more than ten mismatch repair-deficient cancer types, all previously treated and progressing.

Whole-study findings and limits: Rapid post-treatment expansion, then contraction, generally preceding radiologic response, marked tumor-resident clones.

Every patient had mismatch repair deficiency by PCR or immunohistochemistry. The TCR-sequenced patients were three responders to pembrolizumab. Libraries were prepared by immunoSEQ multiplex PCR; TCRdb keeps only in-frame clonotypes and omits some of them. The sample lists tens of thousands of clones, roughly 80% occurring once. Remarks on this clone: Antigen specificity is unknown.

Germline-derived CDR1 and CDR2 are GTSNPN and SVGIG (reference sequence). The length of the CDR3 is 15 residues. Trimming pared 2 bases from V and 2 bases from J, leaving 16 bases between. This rearrangement joins TRBV30 to TRBJ2-7; D might be TRBD2 (6 bases). This TCR was sampled from an adult with mismatch repair-deficient cancer. The source material was peripheral blood, sampled 4 weeks after starting pembrolizumab. The CDR3 here is CAWSTRGSGTYEQYF. CDR3 bases: TGTGCCTGGAGTACCCGGGGTAGCGGTACCTACGAGCAGTACTTC.